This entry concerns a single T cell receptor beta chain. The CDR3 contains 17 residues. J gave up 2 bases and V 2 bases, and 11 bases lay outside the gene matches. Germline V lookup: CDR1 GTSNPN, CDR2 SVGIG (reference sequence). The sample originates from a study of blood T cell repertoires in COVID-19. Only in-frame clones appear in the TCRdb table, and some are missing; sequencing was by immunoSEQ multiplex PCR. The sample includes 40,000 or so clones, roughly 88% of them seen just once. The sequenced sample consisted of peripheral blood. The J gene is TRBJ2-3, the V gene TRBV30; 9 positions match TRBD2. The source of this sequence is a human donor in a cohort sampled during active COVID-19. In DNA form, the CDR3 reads TGTGCCTGGAGTAATCCGGGACTAGCCGGGGTCACAGATACGCAGTATTTT. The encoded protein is CAWSNPGLAGVTDTQYF.